Given below is one T cell receptor (beta chain) in context. No count is recorded, but by frequency this clonotype is medium-sized (0.01 to 0.1%). The antigen this receptor binds is unknown. The CDR3 contains 21 residues, cysteine and phenylalanine counted. No DNA accompanies this entry. Per the germline V gene, MNHEY is the CDR1 and SVGAGI is the CDR2. Instrument used: NextSeq 550. The Human TCR Profiling Kit (MiLaboratory) was used to prepare UMI-labeled 5' RACE TRB cDNA libraries. cDNA synthesis used the entire amount of extracted RNA, and PCR amplification then used the entire amount of cDNA produced. Libraries were prepared in parallel with an identical number of PCR cycles. The original pipeline was this. MIGEC and MiXCR extracted about 50,000 +/- 10,000 unique UMI-labeled TRB cDNA molecules per library, requiring at least two reads per UMI. On average, each library contained approximately 40,000 +/- 10,000 functional in-frame TRB CDR3 nucleotide clonotypes without stop codons. After each sample was downsampled to 5000 UMI-labeled TRB molecules, VDJtools was used to calculate diversity metrics such as normalized Shannon-Wiener and Chao1. For the central five CDR3 residues, VDJtools calculated physicochemical properties weighted by clonotype size, namely interaction energy, strength, volume and Kidera factor 4. With the reads reprocessed by TCRdb, a single entry stands for each CDR3 protein sequence and no DNA is reported. V and J calls and clone size were set by TCRdb, not the authors. The table of this sample itemizes fewer than 6,500 distinct CDR3 sequences. The ten largest clonotypes hold approximately 1.5% of the sample.

This record belongs to a study of CXCR3-negative and CXCR3-positive naive CD8 T cells (dated by TCRdb to the late 2010s). Concerning the study at large: Some 130 million TRB reads were obtained in total, roughly 1.5 +/- 0.3 million reads per library. Data from 11 donors, pooled across two independent experiments, went into the diversity and physicochemical repertoire analyses. TRBV-TRBJ cluster analysis included naive subsets from a handful of donors and memory cells from 3 donors. The investigation overall reported the following: Within the same donor, TRBV-TRBJ usage looked similar between naive CXCR3-negative and CXCR3-positive cells, but memory cells had distinct patterns. Comparably high repertoire diversity was found in both naive subsets, whereas much lower repertoire diversity was found in memory CD8+ T cells. Because CXCR3 expression was partially decreased after cryopreservation, freshly isolated PBMCs were used for most assays. Compared with CXCR3-negative naive cells, CXCR3-positive naive cells had TRB CDR3s with higher hydrophobicity (lower Kidera factor 4), lower energy, and higher strength and volume indices. Because surface CD5, which is linked to self-reactivity in mice, was comparable between the naive subsets, TCR interaction strength was also inferred from the physicochemical properties of TRB CDR3s.

Each CD8+ T cell subset was flow-sorted in triplicate, and around 320,000 cells per subset were placed directly into RLT lysis buffer. Naive CD8+ T cells were defined stringently as CD45RO-CCR7+CD27+CD95- to exclude memory contaminants. Standard density gradient centrifugation was used to isolate peripheral blood mononuclear cells from buffy coats. Naive CXCR3-negative and CXCR3-positive CD8+ T cells were flow-sorted on a FACSAria III. Total RNA was extracted from sorted cells with an RNeasy Mini Kit. The sequenced sample consisted of naive CXCR3+ CD8+ T cells from blood. The cell subset or site label, read with the paper, signifies: CD45RO-CCR7+CD27+CD95- naive CD8+ T cells expressing CXCR3 (TNR3+). The receptor comes from a human donor in good health. Some clones in this sample may be carry-over from other donors' samples. The chain was built from TRBV6-5 and TRBJ2-4; TCRdb's D gene call, TRBD2, goes unchecked for lack of DNA. The CDR3 in this case is CASSLYSPLAGGPLAKNIQYF.